Following are 32 T cell receptor beta chains from one sample sequenced in a study of metastatic and nonmetastatic thyroid tumors. Prior to thyroid surgery, none of the patients had received any treatment. TCRdb reanalyzed the PCR reads via MiXCR. This repertoire shows 25,000 to 30,000 clones, roughly 15% found once; its top ten account for around 5%. Sequenced input: blood. These receptors originate from a female donor with papillary thyroid cancer or a benign thyroid nodule (not recorded which). Some clones in this sample may be carry-over from other donors' samples.

This clone was counted ten times or more. The chain recombines TRBV12-3 or TRBV12-4 with TRBJ2-4; possible D gene TRBD2, 7 bases. Trimming removed 3 bases at V and 6 bases at J, with 12 bases between. This CDR3 has 14 residues. CDR3 in DNA: TGTGCCAGCAGTTTGGGGGGGGCCGTAAACATTCAGTACTTC. Its translation: CASSLGGAVNIQYF.

At least ten counts were recorded for this clone. The chain has TRBV12-3 or TRBV12-4 and TRBJ1-1; possibly TRBD1 for D (6 bases). The CDR3 is made up of 13 amino acids. Trimming took 3 bases from V and 7 from J, leaving 12 bases between them. CDR3 nucleotides: TGTGCCAGCAGTTTCGGGGGGGCTAATGAAGCTTTCTTT. The encoded protein is CASSFGGANEAFF.

V is TRBV5-1 and J is TRBJ2-1; the D gene could be TRBD1 or TRBD2 (6 bases each). This CDR3 comprises 18 residues. The germline V gene has CDR1 SGHRS and CDR2 YFSETQ. Trimming took off 1 base at V and 7 bases at J, with 24 bases between the two ends. The CDR3 DNA is TGCGCCAGCAGCTTGTTACTGGGGGCTAGCGACCTTGGGAATGAGCAGTTCTTC. Translated, it gives CASSLLLGASDLGNEQFF. The variable domain in full, with the rest retrieved from reference TRBV5-1 and TRBJ2-1, is KAGVTQTPRYLIKTRGQQVTLSCSPISGHRSVSWYQQTPGQGLQFLFEYFSETQRNKGNFPGRFSGRQFSNSRSEMNVSTLELGDSALYLCASSLLLGASDLGNEQFFGPGTRLTVL.

This clone turned up a few times. V gene TRBV19 combines with J gene TRBJ2-7; 9 bases align to TRBD1. Germline lookup yields CDR1 LNHDA and CDR2 SQIVND (reference sequence). The CDR3 spans 15 residues. With V trimmed by 5 bases and J by 7 bases, 12 bases remained unmatched. The DNA of the CDR3 is TGTGCCAGTAGTCCCGACAGGGGGGACCTTAGGGAGCAGTACTTC. Translating it yields CASSPDRGDLREQYF.

The chain joins TRBV6-2 or TRBV6-3 to TRBJ2-1; a weak D match, TRBD2 (6 bases). This CDR3 contains 16 residues. Trimming took off 7 bases at V and 3 bases at J, with 19 bases between the two ends. Germline-derived CDR1 and CDR2 are MNHEY and SVGEGT. The CDR3 nucleotides are TGTGCCAGCATTTTAAGCCGGGACTCGAACTACAATGAGCAGTTCTTC. This codes for CASILSRDSNYNEQFF.

The chain has TRBV5-1 and TRBJ2-2, with 7 bases lining up with TRBD2. Germline CDR1 is SGHRS and CDR2 is YFSETQ. The CDR3 extends over 16 amino acids. V was pared by 0 bases and J by 0 bases, with 2 bases of the junction left unmatched. CDR3 sequence reads: CASSLESGANTGELFF. The CDR3 region has the DNA TGCGCCAGCAGCTTGGAGAGCGGGGCGAACACCGGGGAGCTGTTTTTT.

The gene calls are TRBV12-3 or TRBV12-4 and TRBJ2-7; D might be TRBD1 (7 bases). The CDR3 runs 14 residues. With 3 bases removed from V and 10 bases from J, the gap between germline ends came to 19 bases. DNA for the CDR3: TGTGCCAGCAGTTTGGGCGGGACAGCCTACTATCAGTACTTC. Protein product: CASSLGGTAYYQYF.

The sample holds many counts of this clone. The CDR3 spells CASSLGVDFTDTQYF. The CDR3 nucleotides read TGTGCCAGCAGCTTAGGGGTCGACTTCACAGATACGCAGTATTTT. The chain carries TRBV11-1 and TRBJ2-3; D is undetermined. From germline, CDR1 is SGHAT and CDR2 FQDESV (reference sequence). The V end lost 1 base, the J end lost 2 bases, and 10 bases lay between the germline ends. The length of the CDR3 is 15 residues.

This clone has only one observation. V and J are TRBV4-1 and TRBJ2-5; D gene unclear. This CDR3 has 13 residues. Germline assignment: CDR1 MGHRA and CDR2 YSYEKL. Trimming took off 3 bases at V and 4 bases at J, with 9 bases between the two ends. CDR3 in DNA: TGCGCCAGCAGCCAGACGGTCCGAGAGACCCAGTACTTC. It yields the protein CASSQTVRETQYF.

Sample share makes this clone medium-sized. The rearrangement links TRBV6-1 to TRBJ2-1; D unclear. The CDR3 runs 11 residues. V was clipped by 4 bases and J by 7 bases, with 5 bases between them. Germline loops: CDR1 MNHNS, CDR2 SASEGT. CDR3 loop: CASSGPNEQFF. CDR3 bases: TGTGCCAGCAGTGGACCGAATGAGCAGTTCTTC.

This clone has at least ten counts. The rearrangement joins TRBV4-1 to TRBJ2-2; TRBD2 agrees at 15 bases. This CDR3 contains 18 residues. V shed 0 bases, J shed 7 bases, and the junction held 6 bases outside the gene matches. CDR1 is MGHRA and CDR2 is YSYEKL in the germline V gene. This CDR3 reads CASSQEGTSGRRGGELFF. The DNA of the CDR3 is TGCGCCAGCAGCCAAGAGGGGACTAGCGGGAGGAGGGGCGGGGAGCTGTTTTTT.

This sequence joins TRBV4-2 and TRBJ1-2; weak D call: TRBD1 (5 bases). The germline CDR1 and CDR2 sequences are LGHNA and YNFKEQ. The V end was cut by 4 bases, the J end by 1 base, with 19 bases between. The CDR3 covers 17 residues. The CDR3 protein is CASSPPTQAGGNYGYTF. The CDR3, as DNA: TGTGCCAGCAGCCCTCCTACACAGGCGGGCGGTAACTATGGCTACACCTTC.

This clone was observed at least ten times. V usage is TRBV5-4 and J usage is TRBJ2-1, with D perhaps matching TRBD2 (5 bases). Germline V gene data show CDR1 as SGHNT and CDR2 as YYREEE (reference sequence). This CDR3 is 14 amino acids long. Trimming removed 4 bases from V and 6 bases from J, with 14 bases in between. The CDR3 DNA reads as TGTGCCAGCAGCCCTTGGATAGCGAGCAATGAGCAGTTCTTC. Translated, it gives CASSPWIASNEQFF.

The sample holds many counts of this clone. The chain carries TRBV7-9 and TRBJ1-4; TRBD1 aligns across 7 bases. The CDR3 extends over 14 amino acids. Germline CDR1 reads SEHNR; CDR2 reads FQNEAQ (reference sequence). V lost 4 bases and J lost 8; bases outside the gene matches: 7. The CDR3: CASSSTGVSEKLFF. The CDR3 DNA reads as TGTGCCAGCAGCTCCACAGGGGTGAGCGAAAAACTGTTTTTT. The full variable domain, with the rest looked up from reference TRBV7-9 and TRBJ1-4, is DTGVSQNPRHKITKRGQNVTFRCDPISEHNRLYWYRQTLGQGPEFLTYFQNEAQLEKSRLLSDRFSAERPKGSFSTLEIQRTEQGDSAMYLCASSSTGVSEKLFFGSGTQLSVL.

This clone was seen ten or more times. The V call is TRBV15, the J call TRBJ1-3; TRBD1 is a possible D gene (6 bases). V lost 5 bases and J lost 4, with 18 bases in between. Germline-derived CDR1 and CDR2 are LNHNV and YYDKDF (reference sequence). CDR3 length equals 16 residues. This chain's CDR3 is CATSSRTTGWGNTIYF. Here the CDR3 DNA reads TGTGCCACCAGCTCAAGGACCACAGGGTGGGGAAACACCATATATTTT.

This clone was found many times. The chain employs TRBV20-1 and TRBJ2-7; D is perhaps TRBD1 (5 bases). Germline V lookup: CDR1 DFQATT, CDR2 SNEGSKA (reference sequence). The CDR3 loop spans 12 amino acids. Trimming shortened V by 6 bases and J by 3 bases, and 12 bases separated the two germline ends. CDR3 nucleotides: TGCAGTGCCAAAAGACAGAACTACGAGCAGTACTTC. This gives the protein CSAKRQNYEQYF.

This clone was picked up a small number of times. V and J are TRBV28 and TRBJ1-5; maybe TRBD1 (6 bases). Trimming removed 0 bases at V and 10 bases at J, with 13 bases between. Germline loops: CDR1 MDHEN, CDR2 SYDVKM. The CDR3 has 14 amino acids. CDR3 nucleotides: TGTGCCAGCAGTTTATGGACAGGTGGGCATCCCCAGCATTTT. It yields the protein CASSLWTGGHPQHF.

This clone is labeled medium-sized (0.01 to 0.1%). This chain joins TRBV2 and TRBJ2-1; D perhaps matches TRBD1 (5 bases). CDR1 and CDR2 (germline): SNHLY, FYNNEI. The V end was cut by 3 bases, the J end by 6 bases, with 9 bases between. The CDR3 sequence is 13 residues long. CDR3 coding DNA: TGTGCCAGCAGTGAGGCCCAGGGCAATGAGCAGTTCTTC. Encoded protein: CASSEAQGNEQFF.

The genes are TRBV6-2 or TRBV6-3 and TRBJ1-3, with D perhaps TRBD1 (6 bases). Germline CDR1 and CDR2: MNHEY and SVGEGT. The CDR3 consists of 16 residues. V was clipped by 6 bases and J by 3 bases, with 18 bases between them. The CDR3 is CASRHLTGCYGNTIYF. CDR3 DNA sequence: TGTGCCAGCAGACATCTAACAGGGTGCTATGGAAACACCATATATTTT.

The chain uses TRBV5-1 and TRBJ1-6, with D possibly TRBD1 on 6 matching bases. CDR3 length: 13 amino acids. Germline CDR1 and CDR2: SGHRS and YFSETQ. V dropped 4 bases and J dropped 10 bases, with 12 bases sitting between them. The CDR3, as DNA: TGCGCCAGCAGCGTGGGGGCGGAATCACCCCTCCACTTT. As protein: CASSVGAESPLHF.

This clone was observed a few times. One end of the junction varies from germline; a read error may be responsible. The same CDR3 also results from other DNA sequences found in this sample. The rearrangement links TRBV10-3 to TRBJ1-1; 7 nucleotides line up with TRBD1. This CDR3 has 14 amino acids. CDR1 ENHRY and CDR2 SYGVKD come from the germline V gene. Here the CDR3 DNA reads TGTGCCATCAGTGAGTCGACAGGGACGACCGAAGCTTTTTTT. As protein: CAISESTGTTEAFF.

This chain links TRBV5-8 with TRBJ2-5; a weak D match, TRBD2 (6 bases). With the DNA end fitting TRBJ2-1 better, the J assignment may be wrong. The germline V gene encodes CDR1 SGHTS and CDR2 YDEGEE. The CDR3 sequence is 15 residues long. The DNA of the CDR3 is TGTGCCAGCAGCGAAGGTCCGGGAGAGGGGAATGAGCAGTTCTTC. Translation: CASSEGPGEGNEQFF.

This clone was found many times. The chain joins TRBV18 to TRBJ2-6; maybe TRBD1 (6 bases). This CDR3 spans 17 amino acids. Germline assignment: CDR1 KGHSH and CDR2 LQKENI. The V end was cut by 2 bases, the J end by 0 bases, with 11 bases between. The CDR3 nucleotides read TGTGCCAGCTCACCAGGACAGTCCATCTCTGGGGCCAACGTCCTGACTTTC. Amino acids: CASSPGQSISGANVLTF. The entire variable domain, with the rest obtained from reference TRBV18 and TRBJ2-6, is as follows: NAGVMQNPRHLVRRRGQEARLRCSPMKGHSHVYWYRQLPEEGLKFMVYLQKENIIDESGMPKERFSAEFPKEGPSILRIQQVVRGDSAAYFCASSPGQSISGANVLTFGAGSRLTVL.

In its sample, this clone was seen many times. J is TRBJ2-1 and V is TRBV28, with 7 bases matching TRBD2. The CDR3 contains 15 residues. Germline values: CDR1 MDHEN, CDR2 SYDVKM. Unmatched junction bases numbered 13, after V lost 4 bases and J lost 10 bases. CDR3 bases: TGTGCCAGCAGTTCGGCTAGCGGCGAACGGGGCGAGCAGTTCTTC. Residues: CASSSASGERGEQFF. The variable domain in full, completed from reference TRBV28 and TRBJ2-1, reads DVKVTQSSRYLVKRTGEKVFLECVQDMDHENMFWYRQDPGLGLRLIYFSYDVKMKEKGDIPEGYSVSREKKERFSLILESASTNQTSMYLCASSSASGERGEQFFGPGTRLTVL.

This clone has a count of ten or more. The chain recombines TRBV6-1 with TRBJ2-7, with D possibly matching TRBD1 (5 bases). The V end was cut by 6 bases, the J end by 3 bases, with 15 bases between. The CDR3 sequence is 14 residues long. Germline V CDR1 and CDR2: MNHNS, SASEGT. The chain's CDR3 is CASSYQGTFYEQYF. The CDR3 DNA sequence: TGTGCCAGCAGCTACCAGGGCACCTTCTACGAGCAGTACTTC.

This clone was picked up a small number of times. The chain combines TRBV20-1 with TRBJ2-5; no clear D. This CDR3 comprises 15 residues. With 1 base removed from V and 1 base from J, the gap between germline ends came to 13 bases. Germline CDR1 and CDR2: DFQATT and SNEGSKA (reference sequence). The CDR3: CSARGQLQTQETQYF. CDR3 nucleotides: TGCAGTGCTAGAGGCCAGCTGCAAACCCAAGAGACCCAGTACTTC.

The gene calls are TRBV20-1 and TRBJ1-4, with 10 bases fitting TRBD1. The V and J ends lost 1 base and 7 bases, in that order; junction bases with no gene match: 6. This CDR3 contains 15 residues. The germline gives CDR1 DFQATT, CDR2 SNEGSKA (reference sequence). CDR3: CSARVGQGGAEKLFF. CDR3 in DNA: TGCAGTGCTAGAGTCGGACAGGGGGGGGCTGAAAAACTGTTTTTT.

This clone was counted a few times. The chain employs TRBV28 and TRBJ2-1; TRBD2 aligns across 12 bases. From germline, CDR1 is MDHEN and CDR2 SYDVKM. After removal of 4 bases from V and 8 bases from J, the junction contained 9 bases not matched to a gene. The length of the CDR3 is 16 residues. DNA of the CDR3: TGTGCCAGCAGTTCCAAGTCTAGCGGGGGGGAACATGAGCAGTTCTTC. This codes for CASSSKSSGGEHEQFF.

The chain recombines TRBV7-2 with TRBJ2-1, with D possibly called TRBD1 or TRBD2 (5 bases each). This CDR3 has 16 residues. From germline, CDR1 is SGHTA and CDR2 FQGNSA. V was pared by 0 bases and J by 2 bases, with 11 bases between. The chain's CDR3 is CASSLAGTLAYNEQFF. CDR3 DNA: TGTGCCAGCAGCTTAGCCGGGACGCTTGCCTACAATGAGCAGTTCTTC.

In its sample, this clone was seen many times. The rearrangement joins TRBV20-1 to TRBJ1-1; D possibly corresponds to TRBD1 (6 bases). V was pared by 6 bases and J by 0 bases, with 11 bases between. This CDR3 spans 13 amino acids. Germline-derived CDR1 and CDR2 are DFQATT and SNEGSKA (reference sequence). The DNA for the CDR3 is TGCAGTGCCATCACAGGGATGAACACTGAAGCTTTCTTT. It is translated as CSAITGMNTEAFF.

This clone has a handful of counts. A read error may be the cause here, since a much bigger clone is one base away. The CDR3 is CASSLGLAGEADTQYF. The CDR3 DNA follows: TGCGCCAGCAGCTTGGGACTAGCGGGGGAGGCAGATACCCAGTACTTC. The rearrangement uses TRBV5-1 and TRBJ2-5; 12 nucleotides match TRBD2. Germline CDR1 reads SGHRS; CDR2 reads YFSETQ. V was clipped by 0 bases and J by 8 bases; unmatched bases: 8. This CDR3 is built from 16 residues. The complete variable domain, with remaining parts taken from reference TRBV5-1 and TRBJ2-5, reads KAGVTQTPRYLIKTRGQQVTLSCSPISGHRSVSWYQQTPGQGLQFLFEYFSETQRNKGNFPGRFSGRQFSNSRSEMNVSTLELGDSALYLCASSLGLAGEADTQYFGPGTRLLVL.

The chain carries TRBV28 and TRBJ2-3, with no clear D. Germline CDR1 and CDR2: MDHEN and SYDVKM. CDR3 length equals 12 residues. Trimming stripped 5 bases from V and 7 bases from J, with 10 bases between. The chain's CDR3 is CASSKVKNTQYF. CDR3 sequence (DNA): TGTGCCAGCAGTAAAGTCAAGAATACGCAGTATTTT.